This TCR delta chain stems from a study of human gamma delta and Vdelta1 T cells. There are 20 residues in the CDR3. Germline CDR1 reads TSWWSYY; CDR2 reads QGS. Trimming at V came to 1 base and at J to 13 bases, leaving 21 bases not matched to a gene. TCRdb re-processed the PCR reads using CATT. The profile shows some 4,000 delta-chain clones, 24% of them singletons. J is TRDJ2 and V is TRDV1; TRDD3 agrees at 13 bases. The sample was naive CD27+ Vdelta1 gamma-delta T cells from blood. The TCR was taken from a human donor in good health. The CDR3 DNA follows: TGTGCTCTTGGGGAACCCGTTCGGAAGTTTTCTTACTGGGGGATACGCCCACTCTTCTTT. It yields the protein CALGEPVRKFSYWGIRPLFF.